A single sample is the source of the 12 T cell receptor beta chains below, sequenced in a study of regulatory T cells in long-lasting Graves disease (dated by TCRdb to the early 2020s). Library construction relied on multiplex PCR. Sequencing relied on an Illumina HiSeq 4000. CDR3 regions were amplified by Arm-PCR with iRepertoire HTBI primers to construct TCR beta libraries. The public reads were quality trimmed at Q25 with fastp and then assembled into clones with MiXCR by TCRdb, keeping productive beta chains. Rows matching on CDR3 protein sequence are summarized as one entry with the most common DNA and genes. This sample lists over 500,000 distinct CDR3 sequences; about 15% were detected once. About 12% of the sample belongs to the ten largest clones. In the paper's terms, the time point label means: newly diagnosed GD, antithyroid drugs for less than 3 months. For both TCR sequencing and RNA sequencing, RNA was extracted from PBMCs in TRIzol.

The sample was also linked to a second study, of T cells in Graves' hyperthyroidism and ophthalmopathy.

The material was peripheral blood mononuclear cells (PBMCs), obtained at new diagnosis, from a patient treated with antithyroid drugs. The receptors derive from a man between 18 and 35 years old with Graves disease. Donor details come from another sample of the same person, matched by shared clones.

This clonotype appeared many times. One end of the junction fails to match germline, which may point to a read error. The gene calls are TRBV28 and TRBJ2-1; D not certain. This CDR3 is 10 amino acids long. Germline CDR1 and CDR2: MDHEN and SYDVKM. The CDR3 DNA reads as TGTGCCAGCTCCGACAATGAGCAGTTCTTC. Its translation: CASSDNEQFF.

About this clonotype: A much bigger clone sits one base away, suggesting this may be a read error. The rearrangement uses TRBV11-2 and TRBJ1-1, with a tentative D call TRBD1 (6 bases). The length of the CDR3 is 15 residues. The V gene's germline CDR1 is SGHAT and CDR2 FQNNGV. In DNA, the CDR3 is TGTGCCAGCAGCTTAGAGGGGGGGGCGAACACTGAAGCTTCCTTT. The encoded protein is CASSLEGGANTEASF. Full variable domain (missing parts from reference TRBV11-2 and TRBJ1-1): EAGVAQSPRYKIIEKRQSVAFWCNPISGHATLYWYQQILGQGPKLLIQFQNNGVVDDSQLPKDRFSAERLKGVDSTLKIQPAKLEDSAVYLCASSLEGGANTEASFGQGTRLTVV.

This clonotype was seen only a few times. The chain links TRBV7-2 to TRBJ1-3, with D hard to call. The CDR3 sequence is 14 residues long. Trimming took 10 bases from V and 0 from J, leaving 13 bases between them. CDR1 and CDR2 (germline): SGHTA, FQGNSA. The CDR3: CATQERNSGNTIYF. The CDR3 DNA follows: TGTGCCACCCAGGAGAGAAACTCTGGAAACACCATATATTTT. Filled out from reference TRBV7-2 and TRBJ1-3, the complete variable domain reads GAGVSQSPSNKVTEKGKDVELRCDPISGHTALYWYRQSLGQGLEFLIYFQGNSAPDKSGLPSDRFSAERTGGSVSTLTIQRTQQEDSAVYLCATQERNSGNTIYFGEGSWLTVV.

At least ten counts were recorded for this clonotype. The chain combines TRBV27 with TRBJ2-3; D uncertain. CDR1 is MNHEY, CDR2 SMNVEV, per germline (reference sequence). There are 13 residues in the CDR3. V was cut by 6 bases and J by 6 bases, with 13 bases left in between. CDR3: CASSLGIWDTQYF. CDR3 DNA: TGTGCCAGCAGCCTAGGGATTTGGGATACGCAGTATTTT.

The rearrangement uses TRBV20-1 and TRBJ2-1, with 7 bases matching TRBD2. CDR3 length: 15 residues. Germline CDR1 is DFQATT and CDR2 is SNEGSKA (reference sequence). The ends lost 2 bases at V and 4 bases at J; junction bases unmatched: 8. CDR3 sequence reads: CSARHRASGYNEQFF. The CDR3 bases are TGCAGTGCTAGACATCGGGCTAGCGGATACAATGAGCAGTTCTTC.

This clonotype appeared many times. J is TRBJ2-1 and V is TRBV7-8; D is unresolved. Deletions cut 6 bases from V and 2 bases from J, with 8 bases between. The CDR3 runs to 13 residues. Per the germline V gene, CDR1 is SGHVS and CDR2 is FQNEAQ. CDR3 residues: CASRESPYNEQFF. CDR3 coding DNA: TGTGCCAGCAGGGAGTCACCCTACAATGAGCAGTTCTTC. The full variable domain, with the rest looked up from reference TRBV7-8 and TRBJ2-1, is GAGVSQSPRYKVAKRGQDVALRCDPISGHVSLFWYQQALGQGPEFLTYFQNEAQLDKSGLPSDRFFAERPEGSVSTLKIQRTQQEDSAVYLCASRESPYNEQFFGPGTRLTVL.

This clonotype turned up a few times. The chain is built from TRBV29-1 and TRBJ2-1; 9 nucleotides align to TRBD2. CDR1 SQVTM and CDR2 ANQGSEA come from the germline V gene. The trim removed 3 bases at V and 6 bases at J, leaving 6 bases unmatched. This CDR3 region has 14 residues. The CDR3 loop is CSVDAGGVGNEQFF. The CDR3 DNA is TGCAGCGTTGATGCGGGAGGGGTAGGCAATGAGCAGTTCTTC.

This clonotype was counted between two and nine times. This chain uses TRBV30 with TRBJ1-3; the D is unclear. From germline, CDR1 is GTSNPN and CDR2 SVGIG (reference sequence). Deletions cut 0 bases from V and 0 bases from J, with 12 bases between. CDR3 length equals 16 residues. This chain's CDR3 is CAWSVRVRASGNTIYF. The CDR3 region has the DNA TGTGCCTGGAGTGTTCGGGTTCGGGCCTCTGGAAACACCATATATTTT. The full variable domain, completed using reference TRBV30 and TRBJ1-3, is SQTIHQWPATLVQPVGSPLSLECTVEGTSNPNLYWYRQAAGRGLQLLFYSVGIGQISSEVPQNLSASRPQDRQFILSSKKLLLSDSGFYLCAWSVRVRASGNTIYFGEGSWLTVV.

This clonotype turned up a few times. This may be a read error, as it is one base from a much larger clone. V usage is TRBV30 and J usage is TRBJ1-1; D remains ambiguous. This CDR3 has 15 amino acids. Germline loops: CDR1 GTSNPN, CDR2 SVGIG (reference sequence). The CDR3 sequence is CAWRRAGHLNTEALF. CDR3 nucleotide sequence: TGTGCCTGGAGACGGGCCGGGCACCTGAACACTGAAGCTCTCTTT.

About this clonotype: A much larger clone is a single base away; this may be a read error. The DNA for the CDR3 is TGTGCCAGCAGACCCCAGCGGGTTCATCAAGAGGCCCAGTACTTC. It encodes CASRPQRVHQEAQYF. The rearrangement links TRBV6-2 or TRBV6-3 to TRBJ2-5, with a weak D call TRBD2 (6 bases). There are 15 residues in the CDR3. From germline, CDR1 is MNHEY and CDR2 SVGEGT.

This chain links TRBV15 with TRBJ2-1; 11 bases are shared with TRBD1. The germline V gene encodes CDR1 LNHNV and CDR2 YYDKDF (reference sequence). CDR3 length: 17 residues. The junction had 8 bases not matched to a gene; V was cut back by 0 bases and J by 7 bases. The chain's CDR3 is CATSRDLGQGASNEQFF. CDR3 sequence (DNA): TGTGCCACCAGCAGAGATCTCGGACAGGGGGCGTCGAATGAGCAGTTCTTC.

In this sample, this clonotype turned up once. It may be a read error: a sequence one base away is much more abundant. DNA for the CDR3: TGTGCCAGCAGTATGGGGGGTAAACAAGAGACCAAGTACTTC. Residues: CASSMGGKQETKYF. V gene TRBV27 combines with J gene TRBJ2-1; D might be TRBD2 (6 bases). The CDR3 sequence is 14 residues long. Germline V gene lookup returns CDR1 MNHEY and CDR2 SMNVEV (reference sequence).